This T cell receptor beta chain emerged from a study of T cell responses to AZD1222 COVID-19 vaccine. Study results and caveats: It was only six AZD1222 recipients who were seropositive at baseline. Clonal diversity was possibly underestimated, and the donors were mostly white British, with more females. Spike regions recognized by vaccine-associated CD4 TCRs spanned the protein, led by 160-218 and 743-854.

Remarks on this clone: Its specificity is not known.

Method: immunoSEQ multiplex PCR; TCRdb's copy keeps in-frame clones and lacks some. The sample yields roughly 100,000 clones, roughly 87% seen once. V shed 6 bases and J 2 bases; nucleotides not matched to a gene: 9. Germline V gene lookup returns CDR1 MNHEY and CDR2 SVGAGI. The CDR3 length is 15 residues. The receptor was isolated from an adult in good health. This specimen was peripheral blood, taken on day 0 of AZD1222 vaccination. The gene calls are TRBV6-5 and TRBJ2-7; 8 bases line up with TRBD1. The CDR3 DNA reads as TGTGCCAGCAGCTCCGGGACAGGTAACACCTACGAGCAGTACTTC. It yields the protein CASSSGTGNTYEQYF.